The T cell receptor beta chain under discussion was sequenced for a study of blood T cell repertoires in COVID-19. About the research overall: Acute-phase and convalescent COVID-19 samples originated in the United States, Italy and Spain. The analysed material was cDNA or gDNA that came from T cells, B-cell-depleted T cells, or PBMCs.

V gave up 6 bases and J gave up 1 base, with 13 bases separating them. The length of the CDR3 is 16 residues. The germline gives CDR1 MDHEN, CDR2 SYDVKM. Assay used: immunoSEQ multiplex PCR; TCRdb lists only in-frame clones, some missing. The sample records a few hundred thousand clones, about 86% being singletons. Participants were aged about 18 to 100 years from around 24 US areas. This clone was observed once. Sequencing input: PBMCs or T cells enriched from blood (not recorded which). The clonotype originates from a woman aged 40 to 50 with acute COVID-19. The chain combines TRBV28 with TRBJ1-6; D may be TRBD1 (5 bases). As DNA, the CDR3 is TGTGCCAGCAGCCCATGGAGGGGTTCCTATAATTCACCCCTCCACTTT. It yields the protein CASSPWRGSYNSPLHF.